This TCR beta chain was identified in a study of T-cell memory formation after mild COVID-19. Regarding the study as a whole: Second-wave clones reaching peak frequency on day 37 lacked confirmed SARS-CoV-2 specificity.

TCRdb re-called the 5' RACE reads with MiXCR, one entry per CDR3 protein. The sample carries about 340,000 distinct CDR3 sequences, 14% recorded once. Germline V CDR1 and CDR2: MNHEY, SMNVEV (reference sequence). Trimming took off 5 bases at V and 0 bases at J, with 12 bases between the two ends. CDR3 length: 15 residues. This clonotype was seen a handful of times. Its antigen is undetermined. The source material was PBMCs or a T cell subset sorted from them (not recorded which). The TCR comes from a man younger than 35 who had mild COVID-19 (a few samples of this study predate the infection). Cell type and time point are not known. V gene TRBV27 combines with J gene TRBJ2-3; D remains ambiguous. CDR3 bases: TGTGCCAGCAGTGAGGAAAGACTCAGCACAGATACGCAGTATTTT. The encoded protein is CASSEERLSTDTQYF.